The next 25 T cell receptor beta chains were all read from a single sample in a study of blood T cell repertoires in COVID-19. Sequencing used immunoSEQ multiplex PCR; TCRdb keeps in-frame clones, though not all of them. The data contain some 16,000 clones, about 80% of them singletons. Sequencing was carried out using peripheral blood. The receptors were sampled from a man in his 70s with active or convalescent COVID-19.

The chain uses TRBV7-9 and TRBJ1-2, with D unresolved. CDR3 size: 14 residues. V was trimmed by 1 base and J by 4 bases, leaving 10 bases between them. Looked up from germline, CDR1 is SEHNR and CDR2 is FQNEAQ (reference sequence). CDR3 protein: CASSLGLDFYGYTF. The CDR3 coding sequence is TGTGCCAGCAGCTTAGGGCTTGATTTCTATGGCTACACCTTC.

This rearrangement joins TRBV30 to TRBJ2-7, with no clear D. This CDR3 contains 9 residues. Germline CDR1 reads GTSNPN; CDR2 reads SVGIG (reference sequence). Trimming took off 7 bases at V and 3 bases at J, with 4 bases between the two ends. The CDR3 DNA reads as TGTGCCTCCTTCTACGAGCAGTACTTC. It specifies CASFYEQYF.

For the CDR3, the DNA is TGCAGCGCCAGACTAGCCGGGGAGACCCAGTACTTC. Translating it yields CSARLAGETQYF. The chain carries TRBV29-1 and TRBJ2-5; 7 bases fit TRBD2. Germline lookup yields CDR1 SQVTM and CDR2 ANQGSEA. This CDR3 has 12 amino acids. The ends lost 7 bases at V and 5 bases at J; junction bases unmatched: 7.

The gene calls are TRBV15 and TRBJ1-5; D is undetermined. Germline CDR1 and CDR2: LNHNV and YYDKDF (reference sequence). V was trimmed by 4 bases and J by 4 bases, leaving 8 bases between them. The CDR3 consists of 13 residues. CDR3 in amino acids: CATSKAGNQPQHF. The CDR3 DNA reads as TGTGCCACCAGCAAAGCGGGAAATCAGCCCCAGCATTTT.

The chain joins TRBV7-2 to TRBJ2-7, with 10 nucleotides matching TRBD2. The junction had 3 bases not matched to a gene; V was cut back by 4 bases and J by 6 bases. The CDR3 covers 13 residues. In germline, CDR1 is SGHTA, CDR2 FQGNSA. CDR3 region: CASSYSGGLEQYF. The CDR3 DNA reads as TGTGCCAGCAGCTATAGCGGGGGGCTCGAGCAGTACTTC.

V is TRBV2 and J is TRBJ1-5, with D maybe TRBD1 (6 bases). The V end was cut by 2 bases, the J end by 0 bases, with 11 bases between. CDR1 and CDR2 (germline): SNHLY, FYNNEI. The CDR3 contains 16 residues. CDR3 coding DNA: TGTGCCAGCAGTGAACAGGGGCGATATAGCAATCAGCCCCAGCATTTT. It codes for CASSEQGRYSNQPQHF.

The rearrangement joins TRBV5-8 to TRBJ1-3, with D unclear. The germline V and J ends were trimmed by 3 bases and 0 bases, with 7 bases remaining between them. CDR1 and CDR2 (germline): SGHTS, YDEGEE. The CDR3 totals 14 residues. The CDR3: CASSSRGSGNTIYF. The CDR3 region has the DNA TGTGCCAGCAGCTCGCGGGGCTCTGGAAACACCATATATTTT. Full variable domain (outside the CDR3, taken from reference TRBV5-8 and TRBJ1-3): EAGVTQSPTHLIKTRGQQATLRCSPISGHTSVYWYQQALGLGLQFLLWYDEGEERNRGNFPPRFSGRQFPNYSSELNVNALELEDSALYLCASSSRGSGNTIYFGEGSWLTVV.

There are a few counts of this clone. The DNA for the CDR3 is TGTGCCAGTAGTCTCGGACAGGGGGAGTATGGCTACACCTTC. Its translation: CASSLGQGEYGYTF. The chain uses TRBV19 and TRBJ1-2; TRBD1 matches 10 bases. In germline, CDR1 is LNHDA, CDR2 SQIVND (reference sequence). J lost 5 bases, V lost 5 bases, and 5 bases had no gene match. The CDR3 is 14 residues long.

This clone was seen a few times. The rearrangement joins TRBV6-5 to TRBJ2-3; D might be TRBD2 (6 bases). Germline CDR1 MNHEY, CDR2 SVGAGI. V lost 5 bases and J 0 bases, leaving 9 bases between the germline ends. The CDR3 sequence is 14 residues long. As DNA, the CDR3 is TGTGCCAGCAGTATCGGGACTAGCACAGATACGCAGTATTTT. Protein: CASSIGTSTDTQYF.

The rearrangement links TRBV9 to TRBJ1-3; 8 nucleotides agree with TRBD1. This CDR3 comprises 15 residues. The ends lost 4 bases at V and 4 bases at J; junction bases unmatched: 7. The germline CDR1 and CDR2 sequences are SGDLS and YYNGEE. CDR3 sequence: CASSPQQGGGNTIYF. The CDR3 nucleotides read TGTGCCAGCAGCCCCCAACAGGGGGGAGGAAACACCATATATTTT.

The chain is built from TRBV6-1 and TRBJ2-1; a possible D gene is TRBD2 (5 bases). The germline V gene has CDR1 MNHNS and CDR2 SASEGT. The V and J ends lost 1 base and 14 bases respectively, with 12 bases between them. The CDR3 spans 12 residues. The CDR3 spells CASSEGSGSEFF. The CDR3 DNA is TGTGCCAGCAGTGAAGGGTCGGGGTCGGAGTTCTTC.

The chain uses TRBV4-3 and TRBJ1-1; the D gene is possibly TRBD1 (5 bases). The V and J ends lost 0 bases and 3 bases respectively, with 17 bases between them. This CDR3 comprises 17 residues. Looked up from germline, CDR1 is LGHNA and CDR2 is YSLEER. Here the CDR3 reads CASSQDRFRGGDTEAFF. In DNA form, the CDR3 reads TGCGCCAGCAGCCAAGATCGCTTTCGTGGAGGGGACACTGAAGCTTTCTTT.

V and J are TRBV10-2 and TRBJ1-5; no definite D call. Germline CDR1 and CDR2: WSHSY and SAAADI. Trimming removed 6 bases from V and 0 bases from J, with 6 bases in between. The CDR3 contains 13 residues. The CDR3 DNA reads as TGCGCCAGCAGACAATATAGCAATCAGCCCCAGCATTTT. Translated, it gives CASRQYSNQPQHF.

The chain combines TRBV18 with TRBJ1-2, with 10 bases fitting TRBD1. V shed 1 base, J shed 2 bases, and the junction held 4 bases outside the gene matches. CDR3 length equals 16 residues. Germline V lookup: CDR1 KGHSH, CDR2 LQKENI. This CDR3 reads CASSPLGQGINYGYTF. CDR3 in DNA: TGTGCCAGCTCACCACTGGGACAGGGGATAAACTATGGCTACACCTTC.

CDR3 nucleotide sequence: TGTGCCTGGAGCTCCCCGGACAGGGGGCGGTTTGGCTACACCTTC. This translates into CAWSSPDRGRFGYTF. The rearrangement uses TRBV30 and TRBJ1-2; 11 bases map to TRBD1. The germline CDR1 and CDR2 sequences are GTSNPN and SVGIG (reference sequence). V gave up 3 bases and J gave up 7 bases; unmatched junction bases: 10. The CDR3 consists of 15 residues. The whole variable domain, remainder taken from reference TRBV30 and TRBJ1-2, is SQTIHQWPATLVQPVGSPLSLECTVEGTSNPNLYWYRQAAGRGLQLLFYSVGIGQISSEVPQNLSASRPQDRQFILSSKKLLLSDSGFYLCAWSSPDRGRFGYTFGSGTRLTVV.

V gene TRBV10-2 combines with J gene TRBJ2-1, with D possibly TRBD2 on 6 matching bases. Trimming removed 3 bases from V and 4 bases from J, with 10 bases in between. The CDR3 has 14 residues. Germline values: CDR1 WSHSY, CDR2 SAAADI. CDR3 DNA: TGCGCCAGCAGTGAAATTGGGACTTACAATGAGCAGTTCTTC. This translates into CASSEIGTYNEQFF.

V and J are TRBV6-5 and TRBJ2-3, with a weak D call TRBD1 (6 bases). V was trimmed by 6 bases and J by 4 bases, leaving 14 bases between them. The CDR3 totals 14 residues. Germline values: CDR1 MNHEY, CDR2 SVGAGI. The CDR3 coding sequence is TGTGCCAGCAGGGGTACAGGGTCAGCAGATACGCAGTATTTT. Amino acids: CASRGTGSADTQYF.

This sequence joins TRBV11-2 and TRBJ2-1; tentatively, D is TRBD1 (5 bases). Germline CDR1 is SGHAT and CDR2 is FQNNGV. V dropped 1 base and J dropped 13 bases, with 14 bases sitting between them. This CDR3 has 13 residues. This CDR3 is CASSLGRGTDQFF. CDR3 coding DNA: TGTGCCAGCAGCTTAGGTAGGGGTACCGATCAGTTCTTC.

This CDR3 reads CASSIGTPGTPIGGEQFF. The CDR3 nucleotides are TGTGCCAGTAGTATAGGGACCCCGGGGACTCCCATCGGGGGTGAGCAGTTCTTC. The chain combines TRBV19 with TRBJ2-1, with D maybe TRBD2 (6 bases). The CDR3 is made up of 18 amino acids. CDR1 is LNHDA and CDR2 is SQIVND in the germline V gene (reference sequence). V shed 1 base and J shed 9 bases, with 25 bases lying between them.

This chain joins TRBV7-8 and TRBJ1-1; D uncertain. The CDR3 sequence is 12 residues long. CDR1 is SGHVS, CDR2 FQNEAQ, per germline. The ends were cut back, 5 bases at V and 10 bases at J, with 14 bases in the middle. Written as DNA, the CDR3 is TGTGCCAGCAGCCCCAGCGGAGAGAGAGCTTTCTTT. Its protein is CASSPSGERAFF.

This chain uses TRBV7-2 with TRBJ1-1, with D perhaps TRBD1 (6 bases). There are 14 residues in the CDR3. V was clipped by 3 bases and J by 4 bases, with 12 bases between them. From germline, CDR1 is SGHTA and CDR2 FQGNSA. The CDR3 here is CASSFAGASTEAFF. The CDR3 nucleotides read TGTGCCAGCAGCTTCGCGGGGGCGAGCACTGAAGCTTTCTTT.

This clone was seen a few times. The J gene is TRBJ2-2, the V gene TRBV6-4; D is perhaps TRBD1 (6 bases). V gave up 4 bases and J gave up 5 bases, with 11 bases separating them. Germline CDR1 reads MRHNA; CDR2 reads SNTAGT. The CDR3 is made up of 14 amino acids. CDR3 region: CASSVEGGTGELFF. The CDR3 DNA reads as TGTGCCAGCAGTGTGGAAGGGGGAACCGGGGAGCTGTTTTTT.

By share, this clone counts as medium-sized. This chain uses TRBV21-1 with TRBJ1-2; the tabulated D call, TRBD1, remains unverified against the DNA. TRBV21-1 is labeled a pseudogene. CDR3 size: 17 residues. CDR3 in amino acids: CASFFRDRGLSLYGYTF. In DNA form, the CDR3 reads TGTGCCAGCTTTTTCCGGGACAGGGGACTATCTTTGTATGGCTACACCTTC.

The rearrangement links TRBV7-9 to TRBJ1-6; D ambiguous. V was pared by 1 base and J by 12 bases, with 10 bases between. This CDR3 region has 13 residues. CDR1 and CDR2 from the germline V gene are SEHNR and FQNEAQ (reference sequence). The CDR3: CASSLGVGGPLHF. The CDR3 DNA reads as TGTGCCAGCAGCTTAGGGGTGGGAGGACCCCTCCACTTT. Filled out from reference TRBV7-9 and TRBJ1-6, the complete variable domain reads DTGVSQNPRHKITKRGQNVTFRCDPISEHNRLYWYRQTLGQGPEFLTYFQNEAQLEKSRLLSDRFSAERPKGSFSTLEIQRTEQGDSAMYLCASSLGVGGPLHFGNGTRLTVT.

V and J are TRBV5-1 and TRBJ2-3, with 11 nucleotides matching TRBD2. The CDR3 extends over 18 amino acids. Germline CDR1 and CDR2: SGHRS and YFSETQ. Trimming cost V 1 base and J 0 bases; bases outside gene matches: 7. The CDR3 DNA reads as TGCGCCAGCAGCTTGAGCTCCACTAGCGGGGGAAGCACAGATACGCAGTATTTT. Translating gives CASSLSSTSGGSTDTQYF.